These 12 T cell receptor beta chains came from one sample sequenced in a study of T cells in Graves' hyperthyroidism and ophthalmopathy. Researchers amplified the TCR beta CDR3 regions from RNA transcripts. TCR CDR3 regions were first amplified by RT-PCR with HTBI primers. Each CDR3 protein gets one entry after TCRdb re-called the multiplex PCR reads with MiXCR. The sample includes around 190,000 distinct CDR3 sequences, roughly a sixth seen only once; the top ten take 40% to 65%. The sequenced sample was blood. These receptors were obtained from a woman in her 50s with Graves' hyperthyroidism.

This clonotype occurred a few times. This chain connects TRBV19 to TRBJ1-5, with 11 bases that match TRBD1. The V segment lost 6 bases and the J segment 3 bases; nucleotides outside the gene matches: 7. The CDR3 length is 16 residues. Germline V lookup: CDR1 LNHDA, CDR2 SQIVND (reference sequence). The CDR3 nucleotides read TGTGCCAGTAGCCATGGACAGGGGGCCATCAATCAGCCCCAGCATTTT. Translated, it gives CASSHGQGAINQPQHF.

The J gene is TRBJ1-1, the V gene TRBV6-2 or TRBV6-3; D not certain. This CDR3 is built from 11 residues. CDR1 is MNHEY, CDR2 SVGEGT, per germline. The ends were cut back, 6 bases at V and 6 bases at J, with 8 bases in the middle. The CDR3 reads CASRREAEAFF. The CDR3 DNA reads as TGTGCCAGCAGGAGGGAGGCTGAAGCTTTCTTT.

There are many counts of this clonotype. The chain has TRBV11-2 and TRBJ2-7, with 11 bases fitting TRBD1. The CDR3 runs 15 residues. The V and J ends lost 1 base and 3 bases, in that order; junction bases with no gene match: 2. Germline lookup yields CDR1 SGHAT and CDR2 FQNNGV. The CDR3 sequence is CASSLGGTGGYEQYF. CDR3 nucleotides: TGTGCCAGCAGCTTAGGCGGGACAGGGGGCTACGAGCAGTACTTC.

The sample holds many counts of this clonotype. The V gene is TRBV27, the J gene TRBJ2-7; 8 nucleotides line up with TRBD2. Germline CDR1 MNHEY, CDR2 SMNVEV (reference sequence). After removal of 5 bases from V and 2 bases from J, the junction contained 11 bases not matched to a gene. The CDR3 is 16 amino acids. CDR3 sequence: CASSGRWSGRTYEQYF. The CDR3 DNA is TGTGCCAGCAGTGGTCGATGGAGCGGGAGAACCTACGAGCAGTACTTC.

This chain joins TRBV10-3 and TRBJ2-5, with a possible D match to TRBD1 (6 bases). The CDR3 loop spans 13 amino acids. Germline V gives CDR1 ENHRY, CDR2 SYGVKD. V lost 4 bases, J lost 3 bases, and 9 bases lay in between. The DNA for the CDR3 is TGTGCCATCAGTGGCCCAGGGGAAGAGACCCAGTACTTC. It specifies CAISGPGEETQYF.

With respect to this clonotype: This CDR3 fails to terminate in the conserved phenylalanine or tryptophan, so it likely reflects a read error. CDR3 sequence (DNA): TGCAGTGCTATTAGCGGGAGAAGCGGGCCAGATACGCAGTATTCT. Protein: CSAISGRSGPDTQYS. The genes are TRBV20-1 and TRBJ2-3, with 9 bases identical to TRBD2. CDR3 length: 15 residues. V trimming: 4 bases; J trimming: 4 bases; junction bases outside the gene matches: 9. CDR1 and CDR2 (germline): DFQATT, SNEGSKA (reference sequence).

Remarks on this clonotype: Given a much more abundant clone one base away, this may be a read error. This CDR3 reads CASNPRQGITGELFF. CDR3 nucleotides: TGTGCCAGCAATCCTCGACAGGGCATCACCGGGGAGCTGTTTTTT. The V and J genes are TRBV6-1 and TRBJ2-2; 7 bases match TRBD1. Trimming cost V 7 bases and J 4 bases; bases outside gene matches: 9. The V gene's germline CDR1 is MNHNS and CDR2 SASEGT. The CDR3 contains 15 residues.

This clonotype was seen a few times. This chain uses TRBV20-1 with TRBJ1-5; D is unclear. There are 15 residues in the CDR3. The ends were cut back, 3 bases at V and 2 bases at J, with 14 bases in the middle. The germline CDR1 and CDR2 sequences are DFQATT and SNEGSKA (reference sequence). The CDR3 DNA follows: TGCAGTGCTAGGATTTCTAGGTTAGGCAATCAGCCCCAGCATTTT. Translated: CSARISRLGNQPQHF.

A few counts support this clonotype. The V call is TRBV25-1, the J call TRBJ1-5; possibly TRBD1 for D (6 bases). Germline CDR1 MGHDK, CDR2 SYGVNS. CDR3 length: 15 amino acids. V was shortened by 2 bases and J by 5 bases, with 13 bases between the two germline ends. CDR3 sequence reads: CASSERGLGDQPQHF. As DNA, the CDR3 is TGTGCCAGCAGTGAACGGGGGCTGGGCGATCAGCCCCAGCATTTT.

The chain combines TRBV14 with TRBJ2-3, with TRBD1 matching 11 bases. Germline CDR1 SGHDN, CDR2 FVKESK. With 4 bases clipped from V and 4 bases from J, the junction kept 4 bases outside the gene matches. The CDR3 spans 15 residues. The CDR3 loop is CASSRRTGGADTQYF. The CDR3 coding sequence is TGTGCCAGCAGCCGTCGGACAGGGGGCGCAGATACGCAGTATTTT.

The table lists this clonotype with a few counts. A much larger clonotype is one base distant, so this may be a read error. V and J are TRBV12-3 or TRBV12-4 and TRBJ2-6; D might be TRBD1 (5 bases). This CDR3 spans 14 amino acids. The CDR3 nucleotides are TGTGCCAGCAGCGAGGTCCCTGGGGCCAACATCCTGACTTTC. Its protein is CASSEVPGANILTF.

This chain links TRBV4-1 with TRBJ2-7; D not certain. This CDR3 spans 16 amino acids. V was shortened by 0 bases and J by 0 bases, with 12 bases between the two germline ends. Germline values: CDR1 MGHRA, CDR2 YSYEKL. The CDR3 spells CASSQDLAEGSYEQYF. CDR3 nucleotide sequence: TGCGCCAGCAGCCAAGACCTCGCCGAAGGCTCCTACGAGCAGTACTTC.